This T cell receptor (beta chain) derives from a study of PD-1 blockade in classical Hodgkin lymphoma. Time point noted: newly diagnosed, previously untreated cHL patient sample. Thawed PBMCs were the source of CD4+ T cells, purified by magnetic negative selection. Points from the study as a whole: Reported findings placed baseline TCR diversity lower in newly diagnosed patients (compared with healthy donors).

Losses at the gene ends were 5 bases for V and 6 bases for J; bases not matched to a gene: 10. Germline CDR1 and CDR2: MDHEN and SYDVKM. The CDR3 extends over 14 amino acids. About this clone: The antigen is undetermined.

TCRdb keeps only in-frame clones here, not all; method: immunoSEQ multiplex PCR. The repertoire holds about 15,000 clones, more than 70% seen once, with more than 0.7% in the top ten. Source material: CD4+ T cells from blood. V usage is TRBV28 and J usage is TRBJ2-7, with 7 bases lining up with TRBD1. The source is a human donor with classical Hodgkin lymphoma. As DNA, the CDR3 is TGTGCCAGCAGTCGGCGACAGGGAAGGTCCGAGCAGTACTTC. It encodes CASSRRQGRSEQYF.